This entry describes one T cell receptor (beta chain). The data were obtained in a study of blood T cell repertoires in COVID-19. The CDR3 spans 15 residues. With V trimmed by 1 base and J by 0 bases, 5 bases remained unmatched. CDR1 and CDR2 from the germline V gene are GTSNPN and SVGIG (reference sequence). Assay: immunoSEQ multiplex PCR; the TCRdb copy retains only in-frame clones and omits some. Of 150,000 to 200,000 clones in the sample, 86% were seen once. This TCR was sampled from a woman aged 25-40 years who had recovered from COVID-19. The specimen was PBMCs or T cells enriched from blood (not recorded which). This rearrangement joins TRBV30 to TRBJ1-1; 7 bases line up with TRBD1. The CDR3 coding sequence is TGTGCCTGGAGTGAGAGGGGGCGGTTGAACACTGAAGCTTTCTTT. Its translation is CAWSERGRLNTEAFF.